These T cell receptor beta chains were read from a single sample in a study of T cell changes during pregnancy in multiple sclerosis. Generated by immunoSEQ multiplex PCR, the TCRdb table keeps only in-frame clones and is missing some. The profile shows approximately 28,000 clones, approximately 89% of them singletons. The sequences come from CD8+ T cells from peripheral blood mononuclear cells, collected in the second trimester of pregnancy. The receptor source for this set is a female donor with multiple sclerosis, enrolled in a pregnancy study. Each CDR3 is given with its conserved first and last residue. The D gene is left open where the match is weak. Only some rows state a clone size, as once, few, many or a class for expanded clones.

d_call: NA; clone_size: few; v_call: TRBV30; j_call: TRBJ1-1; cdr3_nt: TGTGCCTGGAGTGTAGCAGGGGTAACTGAAGCTTTCTTT; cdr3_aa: CAWSVAGVTEAFF
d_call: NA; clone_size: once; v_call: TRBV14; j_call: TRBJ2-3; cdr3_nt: TGTGCCAGCAGCCAAGGACTAGTTGGGACAGATACGCAGTATTTT; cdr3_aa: CASSQGLVGTDTQYF
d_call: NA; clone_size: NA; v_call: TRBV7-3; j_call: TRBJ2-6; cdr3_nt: TGTGCCAGCAGCCTTACGGCAGGGGATGAATTCTCTGGGGCCAACGTCCTGACTTTC; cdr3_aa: CASSLTAGDEFSGANVLTF
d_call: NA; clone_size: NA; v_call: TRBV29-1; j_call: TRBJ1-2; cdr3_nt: TGCAGCGCTCCGACAGAAACCGACTATGGCTACACCTTC; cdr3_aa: CSAPTETDYGYTF
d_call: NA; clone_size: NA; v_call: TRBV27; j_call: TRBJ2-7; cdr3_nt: TGTGCCAGCAGTTTATCCGCTAGCGAGATCTCCTACGAGCAGTACTTC; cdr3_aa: CASSLSASEISYEQYF
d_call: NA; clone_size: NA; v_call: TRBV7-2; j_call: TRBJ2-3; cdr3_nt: TGTGCCAGCAGCTTAGGGCCGACAGATACGCAGTATTTT; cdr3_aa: CASSLGPTDTQYF
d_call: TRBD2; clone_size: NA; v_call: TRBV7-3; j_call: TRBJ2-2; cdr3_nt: TGTGCCAGCAGCTTTGCGGGAGGAACCGGGGAGCTGTTTTTT; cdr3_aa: CASSFAGGTGELFF
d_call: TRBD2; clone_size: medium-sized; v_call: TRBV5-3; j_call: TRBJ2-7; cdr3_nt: TGTGCCAGAAGCCCGGGACTAGCGGCCTACGAGCAGTACTTC; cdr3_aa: CARSPGLAAYEQYF
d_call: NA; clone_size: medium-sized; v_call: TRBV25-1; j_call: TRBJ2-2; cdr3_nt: TGTGCCAGCAGTGAAGGGGAGGATACCGGGGAGCTGTTTTTT; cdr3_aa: CASSEGEDTGELFF
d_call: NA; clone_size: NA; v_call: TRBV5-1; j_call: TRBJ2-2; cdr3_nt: TGCGCCGGGGCCCCAGGGAACACCGGGGAGCTGTTTTTT; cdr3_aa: CAGAPGNTGELFF
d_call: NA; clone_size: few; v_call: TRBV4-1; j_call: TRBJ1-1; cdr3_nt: TGCGCCAGCAGCCAAGAGGCACGTTCGAACACTGAAGCTTTCTTT; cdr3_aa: CASSQEARSNTEAFF
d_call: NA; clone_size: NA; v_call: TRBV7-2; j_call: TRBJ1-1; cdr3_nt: TGTGCCTACGGACACTTGGGAGGTAGGAACACTGAAGCTTTCTTT; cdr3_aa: CAYGHLGGRNTEAFF
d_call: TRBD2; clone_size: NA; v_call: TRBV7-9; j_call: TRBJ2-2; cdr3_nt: TGTGCCAGCAGCCCACCCTCGACGGGGAGGGGCACCGGGGAGCTGTTTTTT; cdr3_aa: CASSPPSTGRGTGELFF
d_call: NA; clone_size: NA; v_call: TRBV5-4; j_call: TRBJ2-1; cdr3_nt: TGTGCCAGCAGCTTGGGACTATCAAATGAGCAGTTCTTC; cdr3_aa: CASSLGLSNEQFF
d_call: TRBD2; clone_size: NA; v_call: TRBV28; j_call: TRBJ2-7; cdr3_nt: TGTGCCAGCAGCACCGGGACTAGCGGGACCCTCTCCTACGAGCAGTACTTC; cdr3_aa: CASSTGTSGTLSYEQYF
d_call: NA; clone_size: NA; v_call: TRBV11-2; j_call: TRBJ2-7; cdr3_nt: TGTGCCAGCAGCCCCCCCGGGACTTTCTCCTACGAGCAGTACTTC; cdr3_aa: CASSPPGTFSYEQYF
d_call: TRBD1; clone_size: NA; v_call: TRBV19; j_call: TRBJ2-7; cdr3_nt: TGTGCCAGTAGTATAGGACAGGGAGTCGCCTACGAGCAGTACTTC; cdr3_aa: CASSIGQGVAYEQYF
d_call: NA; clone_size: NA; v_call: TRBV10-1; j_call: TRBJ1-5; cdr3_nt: TGCGCCAGCAGTGATCCCCCTGGGCTCCAACGGCATTTT; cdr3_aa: CASSDPPGLQRHF
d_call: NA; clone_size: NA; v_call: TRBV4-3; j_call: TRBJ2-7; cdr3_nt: TGCGCCAGCAGCCAAGACGCAGGGGTCTACGAGCAGTACTTC; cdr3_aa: CASSQDAGVYEQYF
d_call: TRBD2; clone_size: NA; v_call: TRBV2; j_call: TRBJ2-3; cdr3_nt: TGTGCCCAGAGGGTAGCGGGAGGCCGGGGACCAGATACGCAGTATTTT; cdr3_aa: CAQRVAGGRGPDTQYF
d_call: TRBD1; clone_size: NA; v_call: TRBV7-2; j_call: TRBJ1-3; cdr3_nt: TGTGCCAGCAGCTTGCCCAGGGGGTTCTCCGGAAACACCATATATTTT; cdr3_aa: CASSLPRGFSGNTIYF
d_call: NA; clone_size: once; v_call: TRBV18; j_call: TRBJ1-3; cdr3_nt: TGTGCCAGCTCACCGCCAAACGGCCAGGGCACAAACACCATATATTTT; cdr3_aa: CASSPPNGQGTNTIYF
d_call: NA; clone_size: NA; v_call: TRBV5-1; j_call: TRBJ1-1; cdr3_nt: TGCGCCAGCAGCTTGGCCACAAACAGGTCGACTGAAGCTTTCTTT; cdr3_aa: CASSLATNRSTEAFF
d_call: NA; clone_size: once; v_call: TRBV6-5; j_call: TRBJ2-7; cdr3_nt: TGTGCCAGCAGTTACTCGACCGGGAACGAGCAGTACTTC; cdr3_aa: CASSYSTGNEQYF
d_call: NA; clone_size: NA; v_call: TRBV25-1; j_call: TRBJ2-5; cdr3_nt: TGTGCCAGCAGTGAGCAGGGAGGCCAAGAGACCCAGTACTTC; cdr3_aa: CASSEQGGQETQYF
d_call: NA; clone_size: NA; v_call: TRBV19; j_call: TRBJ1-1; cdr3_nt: TGTGCCAGTAGTGCAGGGGTTTCTGAAGCTTTCTTT; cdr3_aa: CASSAGVSEAFF
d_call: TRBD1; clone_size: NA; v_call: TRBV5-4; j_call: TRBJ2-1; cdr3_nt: TGTGCCAGCAGCTTCTGGGACAGACCCTACAATGAGCAGTTCTTC; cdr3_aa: CASSFWDRPYNEQFF
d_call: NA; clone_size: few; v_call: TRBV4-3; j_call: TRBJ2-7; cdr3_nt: TGCGCCAGCAGCCAAGTCGCAGCGGACAGCTACGAGCAGTACTTC; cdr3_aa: CASSQVAADSYEQYF
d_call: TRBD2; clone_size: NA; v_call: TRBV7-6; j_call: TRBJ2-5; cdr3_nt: TGTGCCAGCAGCTCCCGGACTAGCGGAGAGACCCAGTACTTC; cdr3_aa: CASSSRTSGETQYF
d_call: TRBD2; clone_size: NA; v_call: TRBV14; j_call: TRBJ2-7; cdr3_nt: TGTGCCAGCAGCCTGACTAGCGGGAGGGGTTACGAGCAGTACTTC; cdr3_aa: CASSLTSGRGYEQYF
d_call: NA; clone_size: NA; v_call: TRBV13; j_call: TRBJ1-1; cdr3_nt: TGTGCCAGCAGCCTTCCGGGGGGGCCAGCTTTCTTT; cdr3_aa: CASSLPGGPAFF
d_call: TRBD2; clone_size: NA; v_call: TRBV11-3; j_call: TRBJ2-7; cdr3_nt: TGTGCCAGCAGCTCACAACCGGGACTAGCTATCCCCTACGAGCAGTACTTC; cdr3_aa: CASSSQPGLAIPYEQYF
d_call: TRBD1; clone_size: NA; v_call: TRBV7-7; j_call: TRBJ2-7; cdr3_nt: TGTGCTAGCAGCCCCGGGACAGGGGACTACGAGCAGTACTTC; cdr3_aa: CASSPGTGDYEQYF
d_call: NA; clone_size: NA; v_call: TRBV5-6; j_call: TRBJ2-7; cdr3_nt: TGTGCCAGCAGCTTGGGGGGGCCCTACGAGCAGTACTTC; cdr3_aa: CASSLGGPYEQYF
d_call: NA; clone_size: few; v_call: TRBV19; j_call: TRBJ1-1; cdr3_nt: TGTGCCACGCGATCGAACACTGAAGCTTTCTTT; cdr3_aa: CATRSNTEAFF
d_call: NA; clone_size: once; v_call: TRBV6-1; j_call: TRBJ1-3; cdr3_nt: TGTGCCAGCAGTGACCGGCGGGGCGGCTCTGGAAACACCATATATTTT; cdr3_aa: CASSDRRGGSGNTIYF
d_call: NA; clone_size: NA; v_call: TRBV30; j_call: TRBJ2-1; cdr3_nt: TGTGCCTGGGGGGGGAGTGGCTATGAGCAGTTCTTC; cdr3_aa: CAWGGSGYEQFF
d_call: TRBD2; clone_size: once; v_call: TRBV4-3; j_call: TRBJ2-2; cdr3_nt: TGCGCCAGCAGCCAAGATCGGTCTAGCGGGAGGTCTGGGGAGCTGTTTTTT; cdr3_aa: CASSQDRSSGRSGELFF
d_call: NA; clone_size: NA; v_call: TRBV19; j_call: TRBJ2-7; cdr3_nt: TGTGCCAGTAGCGGCGGTTCCTACGAGCAGTACTTC; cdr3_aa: CASSGGSYEQYF
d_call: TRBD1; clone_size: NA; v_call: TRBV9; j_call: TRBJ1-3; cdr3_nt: TGTGCCAGCAGCGACCCCCGGGACAGTTCTGGAAACACCATATATTTT; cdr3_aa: CASSDPRDSSGNTIYF
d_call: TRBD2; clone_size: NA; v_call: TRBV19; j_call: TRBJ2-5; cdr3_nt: TGTGCCAGTAGTATAGTGGCGGGAGGCGGGGAGACCCAGTACTTC; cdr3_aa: CASSIVAGGGETQYF
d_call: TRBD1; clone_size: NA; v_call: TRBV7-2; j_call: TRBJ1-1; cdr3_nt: TGTGCCAGCAGCATCACCGGGACAGGGTACGTTAACACTGAAGCTTTCTTT; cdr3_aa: CASSITGTGYVNTEAFF